The following is a T cell receptor beta chain sequence with its context. This sample was included in a study of shared clonotypes between healthy human individuals. Study in general: The plates for each donor numbered three CD4 naive, three CD4 memory, two CD8 naive and one CD8 memory.

CDR3 length equals 13 residues. Trimming left V 3 bases short and J 0 bases short, with 8 bases between. CDR1 is GTSNPN and CDR2 is SVGIG in the germline V gene (reference sequence). Method: immunoSEQ multiplex PCR; TCRdb's copy keeps in-frame clones and lacks some. The table has 2 million to 2.5 million clones, 90% to 95% seen once. Sequencing input: naive CD4+ T cells from PBMCs. Subset given: CD45RA+ positively selected. The TCR sequence derives from a man aged 18-30 years in good health. Some clones in this sample may be carry-over from other donors' samples. The rearrangement links TRBV30 to TRBJ2-5; D is perhaps TRBD2 (5 bases). CDR3 residues: CAWSRGYQETQYF. For the CDR3, the DNA is TGTGCCTGGAGCCGGGGTTACCAAGAGACCCAGTACTTC.